This entry lists 9 T cell receptor beta chains sequenced from one sample in a study of T cells in Graves' hyperthyroidism and ophthalmopathy. Researchers took RNA transcripts and amplified the TCR beta CDR3 regions from them. Primed by the HTBI set, a first-round RT-PCR was run on the TCR CDR3. TCRdb analysed the multiplex PCR reads with MiXCR anew, one entry per CDR3 protein. The data hold 390,000 or so distinct CDR3 sequences, with about 15% observed a single time. Material for sequencing was blood. These receptors all stem from a man between 18 and 29 years old with Graves' ophthalmopathy.

This clonotype turned up a few times. The J gene is TRBJ2-1, the V gene TRBV9; 8 bases are a match to TRBD1. Per germline, CDR1 SGDLS and CDR2 YYNGEE. The length of the CDR3 is 17 residues. V was clipped by 3 bases and J by 2 bases; unmatched bases: 10. The CDR3 reads CASSAAGGRGAYNEQFF. Written as DNA, the CDR3 is TGTGCCAGCAGCGCCGCAGGGGGCAGAGGAGCCTACAATGAGCAGTTCTTC.

The chain combines TRBV9 with TRBJ2-5, with TRBD2 identical over 10 bases. J gave up 1 base and V 3 bases, and 6 bases lay outside the gene matches. CDR1 and CDR2 (germline): SGDLS, YYNGEE. This CDR3 has 16 residues. CDR3 in DNA: TGTGCCAGCAGCGCTCAAGCGGGGGGGACCCAAGAGACCCAGTACTTC. Amino acid sequence: CASSAQAGGTQETQYF.

This clonotype has at least ten counts. This chain uses TRBV30 with TRBJ2-1; D possibly uses TRBD1 or TRBD2 (5 bases each). Germline CDR1 reads GTSNPN; CDR2 reads SVGIG (reference sequence). The V and J ends lost 5 bases and 10 bases respectively, with 15 bases between them. This CDR3 region has 12 residues. The CDR3 DNA reads as TGTGCCTGGCGCCGGGACCGCGCCGAGCAGTTCTTC. It is translated as CAWRRDRAEQFF.

This clonotype was seen ten or more times. V is TRBV5-1 and J is TRBJ2-3; 15 nucleotides match TRBD2. The CDR3 consists of 17 residues. Germline V gives CDR1 SGHRS, CDR2 YFSETQ. The junction had 6 bases not matched to a gene; V was cut back by 4 bases and J by 3 bases. Here the CDR3 DNA reads TGCGCCAGCAGCGCAGCCGGGACTAGCGGGGGGACAGATACGCAGTATTTT. It specifies CASSAAGTSGGTDTQYF.

This clonotype was seen once. Germline and junction disagree at one end, which may indicate a read error. The rearrangement links TRBV9 to TRBJ1-5; TRBD1 is a possible D gene (6 bases). The CDR3 extends over 15 amino acids. Per germline, CDR1 SGDLS and CDR2 YYNGEE. The CDR3 region is CASSVSGQTNQPRHF. The CDR3, as DNA: TGTGCCAGCAGCGTATCCGGACAGACCAATCAGCCCCGGCATTTT.

This clonotype was counted between two and nine times. V usage is TRBV10-3 and J usage is TRBJ1-4; TRBD1 aligns across 8 bases. The CDR3 has 15 amino acids. After removal of 2 bases from V and 7 bases from J, the junction contained 6 bases not matched to a gene. CDR1 ENHRY and CDR2 SYGVKD come from the germline V gene. As DNA, the CDR3 is TGTGCCATCAGTGAGCCCGGGACAGGTTGTGAAAAACTGTTTTTT. Its translation: CAISEPGTGCEKLFF.

This clonotype was seen ten or more times. The chain has TRBV20-1 and TRBJ1-5; 9 positions agree with TRBD1. V shed 6 bases, J shed 6 bases, and the junction held 9 bases outside the gene matches. Germline CDR1 reads DFQATT; CDR2 reads SNEGSKA (reference sequence). This CDR3 has 14 amino acids. The CDR3 loop reads CSARTGGDFQPQHF. In nucleotides, the CDR3 is TGCAGTGCCCGCACAGGGGGCGACTTTCAGCCCCAGCATTTT.

This clonotype was seen repeatedly, ten times or more. The chain employs TRBV7-8 and TRBJ2-7; D possibly corresponds to TRBD1 (5 bases). Germline lookup yields CDR1 SGHVS and CDR2 FQNEAQ. The CDR3 has 14 residues. V lost 5 bases and J lost 0, with 11 bases in between. In DNA, the CDR3 is TGTGCCAGCAGCCCAGACAGACCCTCCTACGAGCAGTACTTC. Translation: CASSPDRPSYEQYF.

The rearrangement uses TRBV18 and TRBJ2-2; 7 nucleotides line up with TRBD1. This CDR3 is built from 15 residues. Trimming took 4 bases from V and 2 from J; bases not matched to a gene: 4. In germline, CDR1 is KGHSH, CDR2 LQKENI. The CDR3 DNA reads as TGTGCCAGCTCACGCCGGGACAGTAACACCGGGGAGCTGTTTTTT. This codes for CASSRRDSNTGELFF. The whole variable domain, filled in from reference TRBV18 and TRBJ2-2, reads NAGVMQNPRHLVRRRGQEARLRCSPMKGHSHVYWYRQLPEEGLKFMVYLQKENIIDESGMPKERFSAEFPKEGPSILRIQQVVRGDSAAYFCASSRRDSNTGELFFGEGSRLTVL.